This T cell receptor (beta chain) was sequenced during a study of T cell clusters in autoimmune cytopenias. On this clonotype: Its specificity is not known.

About 37,500 genome equivalents of blood DNA were amplified for TRB. Study outcomes and limitations: Physiological T cell clusters of healthy donors were apparently absent in primary autoimmune cytopenia patients. TRB repertoire shifts in secondary cytopenia and chronic lymphocytic leukemia mostly reflected lymphoma, not autoimmunity. Compared with active autoimmune hepatitis patients, healthy donors showed roughly 3-fold more exclusive TRB clusters.

The CDR3 runs to 13 residues. Germline V gene data show CDR1 as MNHNY and CDR2 as SVGAGI (reference sequence). TRB was amplified by touch-down multiplex PCR, primer pools A and B combined. TCRdb reprocessed the multiplex PCR reads, with one entry per CDR3 protein and no DNA. This repertoire comprises roughly 2,300 distinct CDR3 sequences; its ten largest clones make up about 80%. The TCR comes from a human donor with an autoimmune cytopenia or autoimmune hepatitis (not recorded which). Material for sequencing was peripheral blood. This chain links TRBV6-6 with TRBJ2-7; lacking DNA, the TRBD2 call made by TCRdb goes unchecked. CDR3 residues: CASSPGTSFEQYF.